The 27 T cell receptor beta chains below were found in one sample sequenced in a study of cytomegalovirus exposure and HLA in healthy donors. Use of 60 Vbeta and 13 Jbeta primers characterized the PCR. Sequenced by immunoSEQ multiplex PCR; TCRdb stores in-frame clones only, minus some. The table includes roughly 73,000 clones, approximately 84% detected once. The sequenced material came from PBMCs. Receptors were obtained from a woman aged 50 to 60 in good health and CMV-seronegative.

The chain is built from TRBV25-1 and TRBJ2-7, with 8 bases identical to TRBD1. Per germline, CDR1 MGHDK and CDR2 SYGVNS. V lost 4 bases and J lost 0; bases outside the gene matches: 5. The CDR3 runs 15 residues. CDR3 nucleotide sequence: TGTGCCAGCAGTGCTCGGGACAGGAGCTCCTACGAGCAGTACTTC. Protein product: CASSARDRSSYEQYF.

This clone was seen just once. The chain carries TRBV2 and TRBJ1-5, with D unresolved. Germline loops: CDR1 SNHLY, CDR2 FYNNEI. The V and J ends lost 6 bases and 3 bases respectively, with 15 bases between them. This CDR3 contains 15 residues. The DNA of the CDR3 is TGTGCCAGCAGCCAACAGCTTTCGCACAATCAGCCCCAGCATTTT. Encoded protein: CASSQQLSHNQPQHF.

The CDR3 nucleotides are TGTGCCAGTAGTACCTACCTAACAGGGGCGCTGAACACTGAAGCTTTCTTT. It encodes CASSTYLTGALNTEAFF. The chain uses TRBV19 and TRBJ1-1; 7 bases are a match to TRBD1. The CDR3 is 17 residues long. The germline gives CDR1 LNHDA, CDR2 SQIVND (reference sequence). Trimming at V came to 4 bases and at J to 0 bases, leaving 11 bases not matched to a gene.

The chain uses TRBV27 and TRBJ2-1, with D unresolved. Germline V gene sequence: CDR1 MNHEY, CDR2 SMNVEV (reference sequence). The CDR3 length is 13 residues. V gave up 6 bases and J gave up 5 bases, with 11 bases separating them. The CDR3 nucleotides read TGTGCCAGCAGGCCGGCGGAGAACAATGAGCAGTTCTTC. This translates into CASRPAENNEQFF.

This chain links TRBV19 with TRBJ1-1; possible D gene TRBD1, 5 bases. Trimming took 8 bases from V and 5 from J, leaving 18 bases between them. The CDR3 consists of 14 residues. The germline CDR1 and CDR2 sequences are LNHDA and SQIVND (reference sequence). Written as DNA, the CDR3 is TGTGCCAGTTCCAACAGGTTTCTTTTTACTGAAGCTTTCTTT. Protein product: CASSNRFLFTEAFF.

This clone was counted once. This chain connects TRBV28 to TRBJ2-3; weak D call: TRBD2 (6 bases). The CDR3 length is 15 residues. Between the trimmed V and J ends, which lost 7 bases and 3 bases, there was a span of 17 bases. Germline CDR1 is MDHEN and CDR2 is SYDVKM. This CDR3 is CASKERSGLTDTQYF. CDR3 in DNA: TGTGCCAGCAAAGAGAGGAGCGGGTTAACAGATACGCAGTATTTT.

This chain joins TRBV7-3 and TRBJ2-5; TRBD1 matches 7 bases. The length of the CDR3 is 15 residues. J was trimmed by 6 bases and V by 0 bases; bases with no gene match: 7. CDR1 and CDR2 (germline): SGHTA, FQGTGA. In DNA form, the CDR3 reads TGTGCCAGCAGCTTAACGAGGGGGACAGACCAGACCCAGTACTTC. It yields the protein CASSLTRGTDQTQYF.

This clone was picked up one time. The chain links TRBV29-1 to TRBJ2-3, with 10 bases that match TRBD2. The V gene end was trimmed by 2 bases and the J gene end by 0 bases; junction bases not matched to a gene: 11. Germline-derived CDR1 and CDR2 are SQVTM and ANQGSEA. The CDR3 covers 18 residues. In DNA, the CDR3 is TGCAGCGTTGAACTTCGGGCTAGCGGGGGCCTGAGCACAGATACGCAGTATTTT. Its translation is CSVELRASGGLSTDTQYF.

The V call is TRBV30, the J call TRBJ2-5; D is undetermined. The CDR3 has 12 amino acids. The germline V gene has CDR1 GTSNPN and CDR2 SVGIG (reference sequence). The V end lost 1 base, the J end lost 4 bases, and 7 bases lay between the germline ends. The CDR3 nucleotides are TGTGCCTGGAGTGATATCGGAGAGACCCAGTACTTC. As protein: CAWSDIGETQYF.

The chain employs TRBV5-1 and TRBJ2-3, with 7 bases fitting TRBD1. Germline V gives CDR1 SGHRS, CDR2 YFSETQ. The length of the CDR3 is 14 residues. With V trimmed by 2 bases and J by 10 bases, 10 bases remained unmatched. CDR3 coding DNA: TGCGCCAGCAGCTTAGGGGACGATACAGGGGCGCAGTATTTT. Protein product: CASSLGDDTGAQYF. The full variable domain, rest sourced from reference TRBV5-1 and TRBJ2-3, is KAGVTQTPRYLIKTRGQQVTLSCSPISGHRSVSWYQQTPGQGLQFLFEYFSETQRNKGNFPGRFSGRQFSNSRSEMNVSTLELGDSALYLCASSLGDDTGAQYFGPGTRLTVL.

This sequence joins TRBV19 and TRBJ1-4; no definite D call. Trimming stripped 1 base from V and 3 bases from J, with 12 bases between. CDR1 is LNHDA, CDR2 SQIVND, per germline (reference sequence). The CDR3 has 16 amino acids. The CDR3 loop is CASSIVFGMANEKLFF. CDR3 coding DNA: TGTGCCAGTAGTATAGTTTTCGGTATGGCTAATGAAAAACTGTTTTTT.

This sequence joins TRBV12-5 and TRBJ2-7; tentative D call: TRBD1 (5 bases). Germline V gene sequence: CDR1 LGHNT, CDR2 FRNRAP. Trimming removed 3 bases at V and 5 bases at J, with 11 bases between. This CDR3 region has 13 residues. CDR3 amino acids: CASGFSGSNEQYV. The CDR3 region has the DNA TGTGCTAGTGGTTTTTCAGGGTCTAACGAGCAGTACGTC.

This clone was seen a few times. V gene TRBV2 combines with J gene TRBJ2-5; D remains unclear. The assigned J gene may be wrong: the sequence end matches TRBJ2-7 better. The CDR3 totals 13 residues. The germline gives CDR1 SNHLY, CDR2 FYNNEI. This CDR3 is CASSPPFLAEQYF. The DNA of the CDR3 is TGTGCCAGCAGTCCTCCCTTCTTAGCCGAGCAGTACTTC.

The V gene is TRBV28, the J gene TRBJ2-7; 7 bases line up with TRBD1. This CDR3 has 11 amino acids. Germline lookup yields CDR1 MDHEN and CDR2 SYDVKM. Unmatched junction bases numbered 2, after V lost 5 bases and J lost 7 bases. This CDR3 reads CASSLRGEQYF. The CDR3 bases are TGTGCCAGCAGTCTCAGGGGGGAGCAGTACTTC.

The table lists this clone with a few counts. The chain links TRBV19 to TRBJ2-3; a possible D gene is TRBD2 (5 bases). The V and J ends lost 6 bases and 3 bases respectively, with 10 bases between them. Germline V CDR1 and CDR2: LNHDA, SQIVND (reference sequence). The length of the CDR3 is 13 residues. CDR3 sequence: CASRPAGTDTQYF. CDR3 DNA: TGTGCCAGTAGGCCCGCGGGTACAGATACGCAGTATTTT. The full variable domain, in which reference TRBV19 and TRBJ2-3 provide the parts outside the CDR3, is DGGITQSPKYLFRKEGQNVTLSCEQNLNHDAMYWYRQDPGQGLRLIYYSQIVNDFQKGDIAEGYSVSREKKESFPLTVTSAQKNPTAFYLCASRPAGTDTQYFGPGTRLTVL.

This clone was picked up one time. The chain combines TRBV11-2 with TRBJ2-7, with 7 bases aligning to TRBD1. Trimming cost V 4 bases and J 4 bases; bases outside gene matches: 4. Germline values: CDR1 SGHAT, CDR2 FQNNGV. The CDR3 has 13 residues. CDR3 DNA sequence: TGTGCCAGCAGCTGGGGACAGTCGTACGAGCAGTACTTC. As protein: CASSWGQSYEQYF. Based on the CDR3 plus reference TRBV11-2 and TRBJ2-7, the full variable domain is EAGVAQSPRYKIIEKRQSVAFWCNPISGHATLYWYQQILGQGPKLLIQFQNNGVVDDSQLPKDRFSAERLKGVDSTLKIQPAKLEDSAVYLCASSWGQSYEQYFGPGTRLTVT.

In DNA, the CDR3 is TGTGCCAGCAGGATGGGACTAGCGGGAACCTACGAGCAGTACTTC. Translated, it gives CASRMGLAGTYEQYF. The chain links TRBV27 to TRBJ2-7, with 13 bases fitting TRBD2. Germline CDR1 MNHEY, CDR2 SMNVEV (reference sequence). The CDR3 length is 15 residues. V was clipped by 6 bases and J by 2 bases; unmatched bases: 4.

The gene calls are TRBV9 and TRBJ2-2, with a weak D call TRBD2 (6 bases). Germline V lookup: CDR1 SGDLS, CDR2 YYNGEE. Trimming took 3 bases from V and 2 from J, leaving 11 bases between them. The length of the CDR3 is 15 residues. The CDR3 coding sequence is TGTGCCAGCAGCGCCGGAGGGGTAAACACCGGGGAGCTGTTTTTT. Its translation: CASSAGGVNTGELFF.

The V gene is TRBV5-1, the J gene TRBJ1-1; 9 bases align to TRBD1. V was pared by 4 bases and J by 1 base, with 5 bases of the junction left unmatched. There are 15 residues in the CDR3. Germline lookup yields CDR1 SGHRS and CDR2 YFSETQ. The CDR3 sequence is CASSPGTGTNTEAFF. As DNA, the CDR3 is TGCGCCAGCAGCCCCGGGACAGGGACGAACACTGAAGCTTTCTTT.

This clone appeared a single time. The chain links TRBV5-5 to TRBJ1-5; 8 bases map to TRBD1. CDR1 is SGHKS and CDR2 is YYEKEE in the germline V gene (reference sequence). This CDR3 contains 15 residues. Trimming took 0 bases from V and 5 from J; bases not matched to a gene: 4. This CDR3 reads CASSLVDREHQPQHF. CDR3 nucleotides: TGTGCCAGCAGCTTGGTGGACAGGGAACATCAGCCCCAGCATTTT. Full variable domain (remainder filled in from reference TRBV5-5 and TRBJ1-5): DAGVTQSPTHLIKTRGQQVTLRCSPISGHKSVSWYQQVLGQGPQFIFQYYEKEERGRGNFPDRFSARQFPNYSSELNVNALLLGDSALYLCASSLVDREHQPQHFGDGTRLSIL.

The chain links TRBV25-1 to TRBJ2-5; 12 positions match TRBD2. The J call is in doubt because the DNA end fits TRBJ2-7 better. CDR3 size: 16 residues. Germline V gene data show CDR1 as MGHDK and CDR2 as SYGVNS. The CDR3 region is CASSDSTSGRPYEQYF. For the CDR3, the DNA is TGTGCCAGCAGTGACTCTACTAGCGGGAGGCCCTACGAGCAGTACTTC.

The chain has TRBV4-2 and TRBJ1-2; the match to TRBD1 covers 7 bases. Germline CDR1 reads LGHNA; CDR2 reads YNFKEQ. V was clipped by 3 bases and J by 1 base; unmatched bases: 8. The CDR3 covers 16 residues. DNA of the CDR3: TGTGCCAGCAGCCAGCCCATACAGGGGATTAACTATGGCTACACCTTC. Its protein is CASSQPIQGINYGYTF.

The table lists this clone with a few counts. The chain links TRBV7-2 to TRBJ1-2; D ambiguous. The CDR3 length is 15 residues. Germline assignment: CDR1 SGHTA and CDR2 FQGNSA. V shed 7 bases and J shed 4 bases, with 19 bases lying between them. CDR3 amino acids: CASTLGGYRSYGYTF. DNA of the CDR3: TGTGCCAGCACCCTGGGAGGGTATAGGAGCTATGGCTACACCTTC.

This clone was observed once. J is TRBJ2-3 and V is TRBV6-1; the D gene is possibly TRBD2 (6 bases). CDR1 is MNHNS and CDR2 is SASEGT in the germline V gene. The CDR3 loop spans 14 amino acids. Trimming stripped 6 bases from V and 2 bases from J, with 12 bases between. The CDR3 sequence: CASRPLASTDTQYF. The CDR3 nucleotides read TGTGCCAGCAGGCCACTAGCTTCCACAGATACGCAGTATTTT.

This rearrangement joins TRBV28 to TRBJ2-7; TRBD2 matches at 7 bases. V was pared by 1 base and J by 3 bases, with 9 bases of the junction left unmatched. There are 16 residues in the CDR3. Germline-derived CDR1 and CDR2 are MDHEN and SYDVKM. DNA of the CDR3: TGTGCCAGCAGTTTATTCGGGGGGAGCTTCCTCTACGAGCAGTACTTC. Protein product: CASSLFGGSFLYEQYF.

The genes are TRBV5-1 and TRBJ1-4; TRBD1 aligns across 7 bases. Germline values: CDR1 SGHRS, CDR2 YFSETQ. V trimming: 1 base; J trimming: 6 bases; junction bases outside the gene matches: 6. The CDR3 sequence is 15 residues long. The CDR3, as DNA: TGCGCCAGCAGCTTGATGTATGGGACAGATGAAAAACTGTTTTTT. This gives the protein CASSLMYGTDEKLFF. The full variable domain, its missing parts supplied by reference TRBV5-1 and TRBJ1-4, is KAGVTQTPRYLIKTRGQQVTLSCSPISGHRSVSWYQQTPGQGLQFLFEYFSETQRNKGNFPGRFSGRQFSNSRSEMNVSTLELGDSALYLCASSLMYGTDEKLFFGSGTQLSVL.

The V call is TRBV15, the J call TRBJ2-1, with 9 bases fitting TRBD2. J lost 6 bases, V lost 4 bases, and 7 bases had no gene match. Germline V lookup: CDR1 LNHNV, CDR2 YYDKDF (reference sequence). This CDR3 contains 15 residues. Written as DNA, the CDR3 is TGTGCCACCAGCAAAGGGCGGGGGGGCCCCAATGAGCAGTTCTTC. It specifies CATSKGRGGPNEQFF. The full variable domain, its missing parts supplied by reference TRBV15 and TRBJ2-1, is DAMVIQNPRYQVTQFGKPVTLSCSQTLNHNVMYWYQQKSSQAPKLLFHYYDKDFNNEADTPDNFQSRRPNTSFCFLDIRSPGLGDTAMYLCATSKGRGGPNEQFFGPGTRLTVL.